This TCR beta chain was found in a study of CD8 T cells in Susac syndrome. Whole-study context: Patients with Susac syndrome were therapy-naive, taking corticosteroids, with some also receiving intravenous immunoglobulin, or taking intravenous immunoglobulin alone at the time their blood was drawn. Study outcomes and limitations: Clonal expansion of CD8+ cells in Susac peaked in TEMRA cells (and in active patients).

On this clonotype itself: Its antigen is unknown.

RNA in amounts of roughly 0.45 to 1 ug was reverse transcribed with random hexamers. Amplification of the TCR beta CDR3 was carried out by immunoSEQ multiplex PCR, which spanned a total of 54 Vbeta and 13 Jbeta segments. TCRdb redid the calling of the immunoSEQ multiplex PCR reads with MiXCR, one entry per CDR3 protein. Counted here are some 97,000 distinct CDR3 sequences, about 95% occurring once; the ten biggest clones make up roughly 0.29%. The CDR3 is 16 amino acids. The V end lost 0 bases, the J end lost 4 bases, and 10 bases lay between the germline ends. Per the germline V gene, CDR1 is MNHNS and CDR2 is SASEGT. The Susac syndrome patients fit the recently defined diagnostic criteria for definite or probable disease.

Sequencing was performed on CD8+ T cells from PBMCs. The V and J genes are TRBV6-1 and TRBJ2-6; D call uncertain. The origin of this receptor is a human donor with Susac syndrome. The CDR3 sequence is CASSEASGSGANVLTF. As DNA, the CDR3 is TGTGCCAGCAGTGAAGCGTCAGGATCGGGGGCCAACGTCCTGACTTTC.